The T cell receptor (beta chain) described here comes from a study of CD8+CD57+ T cells in acquired aplastic anemia. In the study overall: Mean DNA quantity obtained from sorted CD4+ and CD8+ cells was around 3.2 ug.

The authors sequenced patients whose flow cytometry had shown CD8+CD57+ cell expansion. There was no therapy given to any patient before the blood sampling took place. Profiling that covered TCR beta VDJ and CDR3 relied on genomic DNA as its template. A single record per CDR3 protein comes from TCRdb applying MiXCR to the reads. Among 150,000 to 160,000 distinct CDR3 sequences listed, about 48% were seen once. The V and J ends lost 3 bases and 9 bases, in that order; junction bases with no gene match: 1. Germline assignment: CDR1 SGHTA and CDR2 FQGNSA. CDR3 length: 12 residues. The V gene is TRBV7-2, the J gene TRBJ2-5; 10 bases align to TRBD1. The sequence was obtained from a human donor with aplastic anemia. The sample was sorted CD4+, CD8+, or CD8+CD57+ T cells (not recorded which) from PBMCs. CDR3 nucleotide sequence: TGTGCCAGCAGCTTGGGGACAGGGGCCCAGTACTTC. Its protein product is CASSLGTGAQYF.